The source of this T cell receptor (beta chain) is a study of cytomegalovirus exposure and HLA in healthy donors. Study outcomes and limitations: Links to common viral pathogens appeared, in a later analysis, for several of the most significant clusters. Across donors, presence/absence analyses took sequencing depth to be roughly uniform. Donors belonging to an Asian-associated ancestry cluster reportedly showed fewer N-insertions in productive TCRs than the roughly 670-donor mean, according to what a later analysis found.

V shed 2 bases and J 10 bases; nucleotides not matched to a gene: 5. Germline CDR1 is SGHAT and CDR2 is FQNNGV. This CDR3 has 14 residues. This clone has just a few counts. Its antigen is unidentified. In the PCR, 60 Vbeta and 13 Jbeta primers were used. The table came from immunoSEQ multiplex PCR; TCRdb's copy has only in-frame clones and leaves some out. Here the sample spans 130,000 or so clones, roughly 70% being singletons. This chain links TRBV11-2 with TRBJ2-1, with 10 positions matching TRBD2. The TCR comes from a man aged 35 to 55 in good health and CMV-seropositive. The specimen sequenced was PBMCs. DNA for the CDR3: TGTGCCAGCAGCTTACTAGCGGGAGCCGGAGAGCAGTTCTTC. Protein product: CASSLLAGAGEQFF.